Here is one TCR beta chain with its context. This sample was included in a study of cytomegalovirus exposure and HLA in healthy donors. The CDR3 runs 16 residues. From germline, CDR1 is SGDLS and CDR2 YYNGEE. V was clipped by 3 bases and J by 3 bases; unmatched bases: 8. Profiled with immunoSEQ multiplex PCR; TCRdb holds only in-frame clones, not every one. Seen here are around 150,000 clones, 90% to 95% observed once, and the top ten hold approximately 0.7%. This chain joins TRBV9 and TRBJ2-1, with 8 bases matching TRBD2. This clonotype was sampled from a man between 18 and 29 years old in good health and CMV-seronegative. The sequencing sample was made of PBMCs. The CDR3 sequence: CASSEEASGLYNEQFF. The DNA of the CDR3 is TGTGCCAGCAGCGAGGAGGCTAGCGGGCTCTACAATGAGCAGTTCTTC.